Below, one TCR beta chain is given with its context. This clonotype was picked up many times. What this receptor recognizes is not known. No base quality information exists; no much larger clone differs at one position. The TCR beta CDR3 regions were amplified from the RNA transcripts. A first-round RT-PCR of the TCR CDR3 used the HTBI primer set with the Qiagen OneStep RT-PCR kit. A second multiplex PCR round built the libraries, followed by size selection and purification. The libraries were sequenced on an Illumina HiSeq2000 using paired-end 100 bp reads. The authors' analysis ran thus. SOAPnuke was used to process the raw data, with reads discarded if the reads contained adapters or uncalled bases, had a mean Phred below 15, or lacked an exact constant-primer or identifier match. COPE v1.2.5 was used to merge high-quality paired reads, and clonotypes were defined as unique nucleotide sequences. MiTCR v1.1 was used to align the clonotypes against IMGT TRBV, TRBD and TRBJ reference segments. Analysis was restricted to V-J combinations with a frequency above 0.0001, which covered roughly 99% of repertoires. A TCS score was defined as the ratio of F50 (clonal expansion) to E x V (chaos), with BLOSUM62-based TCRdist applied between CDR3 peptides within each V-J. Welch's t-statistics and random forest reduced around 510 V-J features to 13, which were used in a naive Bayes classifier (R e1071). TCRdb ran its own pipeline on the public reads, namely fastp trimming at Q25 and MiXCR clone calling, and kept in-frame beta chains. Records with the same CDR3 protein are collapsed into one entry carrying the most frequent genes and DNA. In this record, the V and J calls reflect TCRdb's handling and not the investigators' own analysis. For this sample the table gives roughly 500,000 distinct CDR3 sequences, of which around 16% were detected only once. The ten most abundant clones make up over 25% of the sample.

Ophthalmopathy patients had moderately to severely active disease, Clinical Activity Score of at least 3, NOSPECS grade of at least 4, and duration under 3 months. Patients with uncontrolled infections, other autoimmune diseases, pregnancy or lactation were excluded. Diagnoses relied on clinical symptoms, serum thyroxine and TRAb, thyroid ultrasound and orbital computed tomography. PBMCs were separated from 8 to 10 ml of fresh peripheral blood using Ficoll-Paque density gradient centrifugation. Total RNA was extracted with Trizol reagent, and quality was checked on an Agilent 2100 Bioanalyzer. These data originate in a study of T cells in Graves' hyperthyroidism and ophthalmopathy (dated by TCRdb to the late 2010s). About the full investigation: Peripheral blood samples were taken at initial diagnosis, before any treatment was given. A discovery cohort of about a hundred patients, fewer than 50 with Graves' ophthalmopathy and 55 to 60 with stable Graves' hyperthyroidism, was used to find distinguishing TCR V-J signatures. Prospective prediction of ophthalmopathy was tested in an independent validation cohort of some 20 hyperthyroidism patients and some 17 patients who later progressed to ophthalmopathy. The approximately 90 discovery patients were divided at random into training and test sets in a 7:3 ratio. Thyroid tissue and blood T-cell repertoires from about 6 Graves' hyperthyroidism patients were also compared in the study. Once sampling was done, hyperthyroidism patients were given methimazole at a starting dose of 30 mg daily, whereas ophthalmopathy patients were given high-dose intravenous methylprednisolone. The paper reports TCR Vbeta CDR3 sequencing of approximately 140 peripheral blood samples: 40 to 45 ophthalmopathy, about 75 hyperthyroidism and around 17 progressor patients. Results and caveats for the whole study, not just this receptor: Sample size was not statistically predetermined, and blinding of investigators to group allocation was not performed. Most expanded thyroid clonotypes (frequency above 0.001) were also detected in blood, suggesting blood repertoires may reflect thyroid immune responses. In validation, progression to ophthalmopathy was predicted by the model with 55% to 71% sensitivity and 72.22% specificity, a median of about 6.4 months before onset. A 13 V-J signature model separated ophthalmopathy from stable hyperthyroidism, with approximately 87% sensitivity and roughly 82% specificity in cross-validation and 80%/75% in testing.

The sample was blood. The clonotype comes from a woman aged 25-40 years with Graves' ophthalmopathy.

The DNA is as follows: TGTGCCAGCAGTTTTTTAGGGGGAGAAAGCTCCTACAATGAGCAGTTCTTC. It translates to CASSFLGGESSYNEQFF. The chain is encoded by TRBV28 joined to TRBJ2-1; TRBD1 is possibly the D segment (6 matching bases). V is clipped by 3 bases and J by 0 bases, and the sequence between their germline boundaries is 15 bases long. Counted from cysteine to phenylalanine, this CDR3 has 17 amino acids. The entry retains the CDR3 DNA only, 51 bases that are in frame from base 1. From a lookup of the germline V gene, CDR1 and CDR2 are MDHEN and SYDVKM.